This T cell receptor (beta chain) is drawn from a study of cytomegalovirus exposure and HLA in healthy donors. J lost 4 bases, V lost 4 bases, and 1 base had no gene match. This CDR3 spans 13 amino acids. Germline V lookup: CDR1 MNHEY, CDR2 SMNVEV (reference sequence). PCR amplification relied on 60 Vbeta primers (plus 13 Jbeta primers). Repertoires were generated with immunoSEQ multiplex PCR, while TCRdb's copy carries only in-frame clones and drops some. The repertoire holds over 150,000 clones, 80% seen once, with around 13% in the top ten. Sequencing used PBMCs. The TCR comes from a man aged 25-45 years in good health and CMV-seropositive. The chain uses TRBV27 and TRBJ1-2; 9 bases are shared with TRBD1. DNA for the CDR3: TGTGCCAGCAGTTCGGGACAGGGCTATGGCTACACCTTC. Its translation: CASSSGQGYGYTF.